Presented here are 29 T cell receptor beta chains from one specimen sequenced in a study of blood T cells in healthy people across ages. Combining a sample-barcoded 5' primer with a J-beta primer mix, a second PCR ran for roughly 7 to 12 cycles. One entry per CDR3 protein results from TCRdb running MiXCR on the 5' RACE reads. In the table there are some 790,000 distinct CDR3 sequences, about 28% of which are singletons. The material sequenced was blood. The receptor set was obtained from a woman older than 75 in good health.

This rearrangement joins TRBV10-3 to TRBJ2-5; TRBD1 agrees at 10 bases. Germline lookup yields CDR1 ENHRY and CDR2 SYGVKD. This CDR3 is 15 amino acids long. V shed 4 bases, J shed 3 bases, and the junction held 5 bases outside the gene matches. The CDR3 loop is CAISGGTGVKETQYF. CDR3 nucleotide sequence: TGTGCCATCAGTGGCGGGACAGGGGTTAAAGAGACCCAGTACTTC.

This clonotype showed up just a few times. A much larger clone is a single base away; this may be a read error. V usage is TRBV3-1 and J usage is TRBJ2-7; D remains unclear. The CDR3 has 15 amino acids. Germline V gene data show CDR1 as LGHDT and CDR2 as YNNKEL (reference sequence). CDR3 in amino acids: CANSQDLQSGYEQYF. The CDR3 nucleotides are TGTGCCAACAGCCAAGATTTACAGAGTGGGTACGAGCAGTACTTC.

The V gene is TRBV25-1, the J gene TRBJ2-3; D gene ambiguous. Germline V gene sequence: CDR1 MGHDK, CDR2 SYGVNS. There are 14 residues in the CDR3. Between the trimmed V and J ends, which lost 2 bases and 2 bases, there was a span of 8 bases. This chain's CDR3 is CASSEQRDTDTQYF. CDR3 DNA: TGTGCCAGCAGTGAACAGAGAGACACAGATACGCAGTATTTT.

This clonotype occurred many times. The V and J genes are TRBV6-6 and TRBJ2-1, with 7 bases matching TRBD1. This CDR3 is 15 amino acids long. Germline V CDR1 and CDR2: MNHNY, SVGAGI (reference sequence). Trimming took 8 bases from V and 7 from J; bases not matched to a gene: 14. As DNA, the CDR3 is TGTGCCAGCTGCGAAGGGGGCATCCGGGGTAATGAGCAGTTCTTC. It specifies CASCEGGIRGNEQFF.

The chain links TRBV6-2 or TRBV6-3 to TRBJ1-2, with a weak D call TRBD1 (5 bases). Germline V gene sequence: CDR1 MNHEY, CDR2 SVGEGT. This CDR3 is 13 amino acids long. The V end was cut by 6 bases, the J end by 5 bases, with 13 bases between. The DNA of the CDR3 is TGTGCCAGCAGGAGGGGCAGGGCATATGGCTACACCTTC. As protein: CASRRGRAYGYTF.

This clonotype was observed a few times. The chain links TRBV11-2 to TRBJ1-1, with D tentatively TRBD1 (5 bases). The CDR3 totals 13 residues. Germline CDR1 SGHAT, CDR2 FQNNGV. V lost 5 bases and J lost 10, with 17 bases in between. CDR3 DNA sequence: TGTGCCAGCAGCCCGACAGCACGGGGCGTAGCTTTCTTT. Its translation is CASSPTARGVAFF. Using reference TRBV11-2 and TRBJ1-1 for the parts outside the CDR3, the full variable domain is EAGVAQSPRYKIIEKRQSVAFWCNPISGHATLYWYQQILGQGPKLLIQFQNNGVVDDSQLPKDRFSAERLKGVDSTLKIQPAKLEDSAVYLCASSPTARGVAFFGQGTRLTVV.

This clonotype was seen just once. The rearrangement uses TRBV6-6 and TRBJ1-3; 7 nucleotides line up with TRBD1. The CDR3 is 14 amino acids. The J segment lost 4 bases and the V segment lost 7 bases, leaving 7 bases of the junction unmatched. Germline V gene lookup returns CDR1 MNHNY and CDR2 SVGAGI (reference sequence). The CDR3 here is CASKQGLRGNTIYF. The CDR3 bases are TGTGCCAGCAAACAGGGGTTGAGGGGAAACACCATATATTTT.

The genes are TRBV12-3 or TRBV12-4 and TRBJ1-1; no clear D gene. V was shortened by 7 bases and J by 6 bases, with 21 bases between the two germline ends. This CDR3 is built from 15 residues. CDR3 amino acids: CASIQLGAWGSEAFF. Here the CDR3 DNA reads TGTGCCAGCATCCAACTGGGAGCTTGGGGATCTGAAGCTTTCTTT.

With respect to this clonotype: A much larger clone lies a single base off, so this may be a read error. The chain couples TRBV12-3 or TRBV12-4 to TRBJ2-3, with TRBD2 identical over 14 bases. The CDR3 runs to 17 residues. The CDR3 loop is CASSVTGTSGGTDAQYF. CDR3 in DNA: TGTGCCAGCAGTGTAACCGGGACTAGCGGGGGCACAGATGCGCAGTATTTT.

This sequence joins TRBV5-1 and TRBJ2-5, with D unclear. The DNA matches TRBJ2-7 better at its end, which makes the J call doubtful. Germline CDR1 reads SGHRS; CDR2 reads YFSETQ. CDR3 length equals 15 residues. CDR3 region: CASSLARSSSYEQYF. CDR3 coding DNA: TGCGCCAGCAGCTTGGCCCGGAGTTCCTCCTACGAGCAGTACTTC.

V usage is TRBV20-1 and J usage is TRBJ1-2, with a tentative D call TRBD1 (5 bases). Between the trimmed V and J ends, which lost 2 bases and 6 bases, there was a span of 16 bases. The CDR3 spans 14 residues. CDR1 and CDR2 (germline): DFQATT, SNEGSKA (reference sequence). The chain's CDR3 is CSARTSGNINGYTF. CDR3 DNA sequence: TGCAGTGCTAGAACCTCAGGGAATATTAATGGCTACACCTTC.

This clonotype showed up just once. This chain's CDR3 is CSATGMTVDAETQYF. The CDR3 DNA reads TGCAGTGCTACAGGGATGACAGTTGATGCGGAGACCCAGTACTTC. The chain joins TRBV20-1 to TRBJ2-4; D may be TRBD1 (5 bases). The J call may be wrong; the DNA end is better matched by TRBJ2-5. The CDR3 loop spans 15 amino acids. The V gene's germline CDR1 is DFQATT and CDR2 SNEGSKA (reference sequence).

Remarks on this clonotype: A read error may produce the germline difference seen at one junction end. CDR3 DNA: TGTGCCATCAGTGATTCGGCCACTACCACCGGGGAGCGGTTTTTT. Translating gives CAISDSATTTGERFF. The chain links TRBV10-3 to TRBJ2-2; a possible D gene is TRBD2 (5 bases). This CDR3 region has 15 residues. CDR1 and CDR2 from the germline V gene are ENHRY and SYGVKD.

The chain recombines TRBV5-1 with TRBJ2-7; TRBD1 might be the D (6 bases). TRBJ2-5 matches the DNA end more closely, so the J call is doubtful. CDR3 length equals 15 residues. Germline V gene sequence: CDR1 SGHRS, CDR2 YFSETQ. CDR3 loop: CASILTGQLGETQYF. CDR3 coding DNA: TGCGCCAGCATACTTACAGGGCAACTCGGTGAGACCCAGTACTTC.

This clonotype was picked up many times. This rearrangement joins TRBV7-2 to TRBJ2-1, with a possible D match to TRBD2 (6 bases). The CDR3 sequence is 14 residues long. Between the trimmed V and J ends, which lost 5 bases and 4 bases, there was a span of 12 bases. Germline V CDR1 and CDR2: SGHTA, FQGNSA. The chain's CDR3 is CASSRGWEYNEQFF. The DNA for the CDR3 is TGTGCCAGCAGCCGGGGGTGGGAGTACAATGAGCAGTTCTTC.

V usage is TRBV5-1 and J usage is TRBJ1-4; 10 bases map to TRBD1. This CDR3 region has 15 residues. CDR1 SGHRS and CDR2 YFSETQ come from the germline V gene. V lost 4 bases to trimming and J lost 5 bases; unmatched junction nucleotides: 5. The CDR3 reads CASSVPGQGNEKLFF. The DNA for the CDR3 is TGCGCCAGCAGCGTTCCGGGACAGGGGAATGAAAAACTGTTTTTT.

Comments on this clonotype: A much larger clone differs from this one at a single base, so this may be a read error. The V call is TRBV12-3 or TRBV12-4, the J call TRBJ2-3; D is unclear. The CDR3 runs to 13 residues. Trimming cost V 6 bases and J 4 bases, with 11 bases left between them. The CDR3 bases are TGTGCCAGCAGGGCTGTGACCGCAGATACGCAGTATTTT. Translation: CASRAVTADTQYF.

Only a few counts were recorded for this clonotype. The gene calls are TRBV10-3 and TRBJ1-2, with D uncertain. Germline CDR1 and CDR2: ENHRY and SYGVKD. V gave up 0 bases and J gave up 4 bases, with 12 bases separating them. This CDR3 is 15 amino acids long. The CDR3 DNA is TGTGCCATCAGTGAGTCTCAATACGCCCGCTATGGCTACACCTTC. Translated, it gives CAISESQYARYGYTF.

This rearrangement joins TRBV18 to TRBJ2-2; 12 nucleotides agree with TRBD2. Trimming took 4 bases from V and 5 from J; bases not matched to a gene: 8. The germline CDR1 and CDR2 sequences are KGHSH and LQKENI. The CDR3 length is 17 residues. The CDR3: CASSQGLAGIGTGELFF. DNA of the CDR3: TGTGCCAGCTCACAAGGACTAGCGGGGATTGGGACCGGGGAGCTGTTTTTT.

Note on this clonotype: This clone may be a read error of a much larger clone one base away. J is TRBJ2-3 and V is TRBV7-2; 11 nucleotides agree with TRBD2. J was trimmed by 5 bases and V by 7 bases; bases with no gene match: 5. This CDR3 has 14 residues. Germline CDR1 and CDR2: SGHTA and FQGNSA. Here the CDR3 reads CASNITSGGDTQYF. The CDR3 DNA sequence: TGTGCCAGCAACATAACTAGCGGGGGAGATACGCAGTATTTT.

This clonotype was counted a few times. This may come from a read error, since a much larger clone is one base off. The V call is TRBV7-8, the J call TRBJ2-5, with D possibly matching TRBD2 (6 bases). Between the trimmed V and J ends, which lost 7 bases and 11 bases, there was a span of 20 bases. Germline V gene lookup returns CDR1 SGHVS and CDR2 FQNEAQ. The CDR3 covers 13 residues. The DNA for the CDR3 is TGTGCCAGCAACGCGGGACGGACCTACGGGCAGTACTTC. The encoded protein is CASNAGRTYGQYF.

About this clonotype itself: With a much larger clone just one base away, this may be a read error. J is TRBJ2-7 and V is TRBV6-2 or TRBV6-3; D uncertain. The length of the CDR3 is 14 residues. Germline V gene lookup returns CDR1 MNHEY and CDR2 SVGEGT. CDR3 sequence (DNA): TGTGCCTGCAGTTACTCGATGAGTTCCTACGAGCAGTACTTC. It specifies CACSYSMSSYEQYF.

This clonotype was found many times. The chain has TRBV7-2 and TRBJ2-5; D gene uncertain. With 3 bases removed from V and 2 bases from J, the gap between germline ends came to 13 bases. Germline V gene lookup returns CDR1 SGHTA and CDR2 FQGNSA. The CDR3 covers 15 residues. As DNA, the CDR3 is TGTGCCAGCAGCTTTGGGATCGGCAAACAAGAGACCCAGTACTTC. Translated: CASSFGIGKQETQYF.

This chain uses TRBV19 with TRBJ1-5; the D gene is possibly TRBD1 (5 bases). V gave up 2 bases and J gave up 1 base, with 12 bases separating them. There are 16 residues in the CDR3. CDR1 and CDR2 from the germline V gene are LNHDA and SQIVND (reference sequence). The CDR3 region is CASSITGAGSNQPQHF. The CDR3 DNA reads TGTGCCAGTAGTATAACCGGTGCAGGGAGCAATCAGCCCCAGCATTTT.

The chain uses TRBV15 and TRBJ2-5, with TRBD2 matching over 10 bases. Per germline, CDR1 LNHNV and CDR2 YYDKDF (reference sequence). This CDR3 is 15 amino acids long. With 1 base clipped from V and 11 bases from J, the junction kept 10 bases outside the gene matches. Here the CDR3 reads CATSRGLAGVSEQYF. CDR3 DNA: TGTGCCACCAGCAGAGGGCTAGCGGGGGTCAGTGAGCAGTACTTC.

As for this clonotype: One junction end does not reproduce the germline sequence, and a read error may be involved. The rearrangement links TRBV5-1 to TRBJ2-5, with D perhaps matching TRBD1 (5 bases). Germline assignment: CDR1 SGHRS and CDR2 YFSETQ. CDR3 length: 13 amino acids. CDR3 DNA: TGCGCCAGCAGCCTGACAGTAGGAGAGGCCCAGTACTTC. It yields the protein CASSLTVGEAQYF.

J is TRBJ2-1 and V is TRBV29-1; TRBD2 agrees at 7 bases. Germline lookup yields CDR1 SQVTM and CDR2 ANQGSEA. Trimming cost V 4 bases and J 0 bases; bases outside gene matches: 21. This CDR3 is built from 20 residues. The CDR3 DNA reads TGCAGCGTTGGTCGGAGAGCGGCGGGAGTGAAGCCCAGCTCCTACAATGAGCAGTTCTTC. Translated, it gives CSVGRRAAGVKPSSYNEQFF.

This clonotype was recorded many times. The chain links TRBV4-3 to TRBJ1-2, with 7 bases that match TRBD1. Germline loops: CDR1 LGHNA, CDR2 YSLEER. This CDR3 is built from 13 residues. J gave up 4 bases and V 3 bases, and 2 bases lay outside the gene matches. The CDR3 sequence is CASSHGQAYGYTF. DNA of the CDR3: TGCGCCAGCAGCCACGGACAGGCCTATGGCTACACCTTC.

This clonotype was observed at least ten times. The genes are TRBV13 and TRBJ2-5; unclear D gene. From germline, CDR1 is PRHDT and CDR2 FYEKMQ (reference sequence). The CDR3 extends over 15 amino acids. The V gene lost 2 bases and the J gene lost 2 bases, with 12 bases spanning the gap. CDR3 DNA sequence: TGTGCCAGCAGCTTATACACTACTACTCAAGAGACCCAGTACTTC. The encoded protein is CASSLYTTTQETQYF.